Detailed here is one TCR beta chain. Its antigen is unidentified. This sample is drawn from a study of a mutant IDH1 vaccine in newly diagnosed glioma. Study information: The study started vaccination 4-6 weeks after radiotherapy alone, or with temozolomide cycles. The earlier regimen, radiotherapy, temozolomide, or both, was most often both.

Here immunoSEQ multiplex PCR was the method, and the copy in TCRdb shows in-frame clones only, minus some. The sample has about 29,000 clones, 65% to 85% seen once. The CDR3 runs 13 residues. With 6 bases removed from V and 8 bases from J, the gap between germline ends came to 16 bases. Germline-derived CDR1 and CDR2 are LNHDA and SQIVND (reference sequence). Time point: week 23, last vaccination. The vaccine gave 300 ug of a 20-mer mutant IDH1 peptide subcutaneously per dose. The donors had new WHO grade 3 or 4 astrocytomas; these were IDH1-mutant and ATRX-lost. This TCR was sampled from a woman between 18 and 30 years old with glioma. The rearrangement uses TRBV19 and TRBJ1-2, with a tentative D call TRBD1 (6 bases). This specimen was PBMCs, taken from a glioma patient whose treatment included an IDH1 peptide vaccine. CDR3 nucleotides: TGTGCCAGTAGCCGAACGGGGGCCGGAGGCTACACCTTC. It yields the protein CASSRTGAGGYTF.